This TCR beta chain emerged from a study of siplizumab effects on memory and regulatory T cells. Whole-study results and caveats: Researchers did not confirm the suppressive function of proliferating Tregs from siplizumab cultures.

Unmatched junction bases numbered 4, after V lost 4 bases and J lost 1 base. Germline-derived CDR1 and CDR2 are SGHTA and FQGNSA. This CDR3 region has 17 residues. On this clone itself: Its antigen is undetermined.

Repertoires were generated with immunoSEQ multiplex PCR, while TCRdb's copy carries only in-frame clones and drops some. The sample shows approximately 100,000 clones, just over 90% of them seen only once. The TCR was taken from a human donor in good health. The chain employs TRBV7-2 and TRBJ2-1, with 13 positions matching TRBD2. The sample was non-Treg CD4+ T cells sorted from blood. CDR3 region: CASSYTSGGASYNEQFF. CDR3 coding DNA: TGTGCCAGCAGCTACACTAGCGGGGGGGCGTCCTACAATGAGCAGTTCTTC.